Presented here are 3 T cell receptor beta chains from one specimen sequenced in a study of blood T cell repertoires in COVID-19. This table comes from immunoSEQ multiplex PCR, and its TCRdb copy is limited to in-frame clones, with some not included. The sample lists some 260,000 clones, around 88% occurring once. The material sequenced was peripheral blood. Source of these receptors: a woman between 25 and 40 years old with COVID-19, enrolled during active disease.

The chain recombines TRBV9 with TRBJ1-1, with D maybe TRBD1 (6 bases). V was shortened by 4 bases and J by 4 bases, with 11 bases between the two germline ends. From germline, CDR1 is SGDLS and CDR2 YYNGEE. The CDR3 is made up of 13 amino acids. The CDR3 DNA is TGTGCCAGCAGCCTAGGGGGAGTCACTGAAGCTTTCTTT. Its translation: CASSLGGVTEAFF.

This chain joins TRBV24-1 and TRBJ2-3; 8 bases map to TRBD2. The CDR3 spans 15 residues. V lost 3 bases to trimming and J lost 7 bases; unmatched junction nucleotides: 8. Germline V gene sequence: CDR1 KGHDR, CDR2 SFDVKD. This CDR3 reads CATSDQSGGGNTQYF. CDR3 bases: TGTGCCACCAGTGATCAATCCGGGGGGGGAAATACGCAGTATTTT.

V gene TRBV5-1 combines with J gene TRBJ1-4; D possibly corresponds to TRBD1 (6 bases). V lost 4 bases and J lost 0, with 10 bases in between. CDR3 size: 15 residues. Per germline, CDR1 SGHRS and CDR2 YFSETQ. CDR3 loop: CASSPRTATNEKLFF. CDR3 DNA sequence: TGCGCCAGCAGCCCTCGGACAGCAACTAATGAAAAACTGTTTTTT.